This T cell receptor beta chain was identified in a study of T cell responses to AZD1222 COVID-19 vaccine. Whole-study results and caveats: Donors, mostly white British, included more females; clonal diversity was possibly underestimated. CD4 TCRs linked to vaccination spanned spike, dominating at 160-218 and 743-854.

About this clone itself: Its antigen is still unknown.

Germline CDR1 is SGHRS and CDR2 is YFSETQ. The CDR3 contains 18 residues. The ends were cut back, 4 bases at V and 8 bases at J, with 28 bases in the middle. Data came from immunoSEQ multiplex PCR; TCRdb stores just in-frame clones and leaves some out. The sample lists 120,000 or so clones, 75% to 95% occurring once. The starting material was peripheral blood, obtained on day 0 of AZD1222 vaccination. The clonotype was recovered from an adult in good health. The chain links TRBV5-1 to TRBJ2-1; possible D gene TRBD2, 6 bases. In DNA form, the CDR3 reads TGCGCCAGCAGCCGTGGTATTCGGCGGGGCTACCCTGTCGATGAGCAGTTCTTC. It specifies CASSRGIRRGYPVDEQFF.